This record looks at one T cell receptor (beta chain) sequence and its context. The primer mix had 60 Vbeta and 13 Jbeta primers. TCRdb's copy holds only in-frame clones and misses some; the assay was immunoSEQ multiplex PCR. Of approximately 100,000 clones listed, around 73% are singletons. The CDR3 consists of 15 residues. The V gene end was trimmed by 4 bases and the J gene end by 3 bases; junction bases not matched to a gene: 6. In germline, CDR1 is MGHRA, CDR2 YSYEKL. This record comes from a study of cytomegalovirus exposure and HLA in healthy donors. The J gene is TRBJ1-2, the V gene TRBV4-1; 9 bases are a match to TRBD1. The specimen was PBMCs. This sequence was found in a female donor in good health and CMV-seronegative. The CDR3 DNA follows: TGCGCCAGCAGCCGGAGACAGGGGGTGGACTATGGCTACACCTTC. This codes for CASSRRQGVDYGYTF.